This TCR beta chain was captured by sequencing in a study of blood T cell repertoires in COVID-19. Study background: The analysed material was cDNA or gDNA that came from T cells, B-cell-depleted T cells, or PBMCs.

Per germline, CDR1 SGHRS and CDR2 YFSETQ. The ends lost 4 bases at V and 5 bases at J; junction bases unmatched: 10. The CDR3 length is 16 residues. Here immunoSEQ multiplex PCR was the method, and the copy in TCRdb shows in-frame clones only, minus some. The profile shows more than 250,000 clones, 90% of them singletons. The sequence derives from a woman aged 45-60 years with COVID-19, enrolled during active disease. Specimen: peripheral blood. V is TRBV5-1 and J is TRBJ2-7, with 12 bases that match TRBD1. DNA for the CDR3: TGCGCCAGCAGCCCTCTGGGGACAGGGGGCTTCCACGAGCAGTACTTC. Its protein product is CASSPLGTGGFHEQYF.